The clone carrying this TCR beta chain was recorded many times. This sample was taken from a study of T cells in Graves' hyperthyroidism and ophthalmopathy. The ends were cut back, 0 bases at V and 8 bases at J, with 13 bases in the middle. This CDR3 is built from 14 residues. The germline gives CDR1 MNHEY, CDR2 SVGEGT. TCR beta CDR3 regions were amplified from RNA. The TCR CDR3 was amplified in a first-round RT-PCR using the HTBI primer set. TCRdb passed the multiplex PCR reads through MiXCR, listing each CDR3 protein once. Among hundreds of thousands of distinct CDR3 sequences listed, 15% to 20% were seen once.

The V call is TRBV6-2 or TRBV6-3, the J call TRBJ1-2; D is unresolved. This clonotype was sampled from a woman in her late teens or twenties with Graves' hyperthyroidism. Material for sequencing was blood. The CDR3 is CASSYSMVGKGYTF. CDR3 DNA sequence: TGTGCCAGCAGTTACTCGATGGTGGGAAAAGGCTACACCTTC.